This passage covers 23 T cell receptor beta chains from one sample sequenced in a study of shared clonotypes between healthy human individuals (dated by TCRdb to between 2020 and 2021). The protocol used for the library was the immunoSEQ multiplex PCR assay. The table comes from immuneACCESS by way of TCRdb, which keeps in-frame sequences with V and J called. Part of the clones is missing from these tables; in studies checked, under half for an unresolved V gene and the rest for unknown reasons. This sample holds roughly 1,000,000 clones; about four fifths were observed only once. Of the sample, around 0.61% falls within the top ten clones. The specimen was memory CD4+ T cells from PBMCs. The cell subset or site label, as the study defines it: CD45RA-negative fraction. The source is a man in his late teens or twenties in good health. Some clones in this sample may be carry-over from other donors' samples.

In this sample, this clone turned up a few times. This rearrangement joins TRBV29-1 to TRBJ1-1; possibly TRBD1 for D (5 bases). The CDR3 has 12 residues. The germline gives CDR1 SQVTM, CDR2 ANQGSEA. Trimming removed 3 bases at V and 8 bases at J, with 13 bases between. The CDR3 bases are TGCAGCGTTGAGGGGCAGGGCACCGAAGCTTTCTTT. Protein: CSVEGQGTEAFF.

In regard to this clone: Within the sample, other DNA sequences also encode this same CDR3. The CDR3 DNA sequence: TGCAGCGTGGAGACAGGGGCTGATACGCAGTATTTT. Protein product: CSVETGADTQYF. J is TRBJ2-3 and V is TRBV29-1; 8 positions match TRBD1. The germline V gene has CDR1 SQVTM and CDR2 ANQGSEA. With V trimmed by 6 bases and J by 6 bases, 5 bases remained unmatched. CDR3 length: 12 residues.

The chain has TRBV11-2 and TRBJ1-5; perhaps TRBD1 as D (6 bases). Germline lookup yields CDR1 SGHAT and CDR2 FQNNGV. CDR3 size: 16 residues. V was pared by 1 base and J by 6 bases, with 16 bases between. The CDR3 region is CASSLGGAGTVQPQHF. CDR3 sequence (DNA): TGTGCCAGCAGCTTAGGGGGGGCAGGGACGGTTCAGCCCCAGCATTTT.

The chain is built from TRBV27 and TRBJ1-5, with D hard to call. The length of the CDR3 is 13 residues. V was cut by 2 bases and J by 0 bases, with 2 bases left in between. The germline gives CDR1 MNHEY, CDR2 SMNVEV (reference sequence). Here the CDR3 DNA reads TGTGCCAGCAGTTTAAGTAGCAATCAGCCCCAGCATTTT. Amino acid sequence: CASSLSSNQPQHF.

This rearrangement joins TRBV19 to TRBJ2-7; 7 nucleotides line up with TRBD1. The CDR3 loop spans 14 amino acids. V lost 5 bases and J lost 1; bases outside the gene matches: 5. Germline CDR1 LNHDA, CDR2 SQIVND (reference sequence). The CDR3 is CASSGTALSYEQYF. CDR3 coding DNA: TGTGCCAGTAGTGGGACAGCACTATCCTACGAGCAGTACTTC.

V gene TRBV7-2 combines with J gene TRBJ2-3; D is unresolved. CDR1 is SGHTA, CDR2 FQGNSA, per germline. V lost 2 bases and J 0 bases, leaving 12 bases between the germline ends. The CDR3 is 16 amino acids. CDR3 DNA sequence: TGTGCCAGCAGCTTAATCATGACGGCTAGCACAGATACGCAGTATTTT. Amino acid sequence: CASSLIMTASTDTQYF. The full variable domain, completed using reference TRBV7-2 and TRBJ2-3, is GAGVSQSPSNKVTEKGKDVELRCDPISGHTALYWYRQSLGQGLEFLIYFQGNSAPDKSGLPSDRFSAERTGGSVSTLTIQRTQQEDSAVYLCASSLIMTASTDTQYFGPGTRLTVL.

V usage is TRBV10-3 and J usage is TRBJ1-4, with D perhaps matching TRBD1 (5 bases). Trimming stripped 9 bases from V and 7 bases from J, with 9 bases between. Germline assignment: CDR1 ENHRY and CDR2 SYGVKD. The CDR3 consists of 11 residues. The CDR3 here is CAIGGGEKLFF. Here the CDR3 DNA reads TGTGCCATTGGGGGGGGTGAAAAACTGTTTTTT.

This chain links TRBV29-1 with TRBJ1-2; tentatively, D is TRBD1 (5 bases). V gave up 3 bases and J gave up 4 bases, with 15 bases separating them. Germline V lookup: CDR1 SQVTM, CDR2 ANQGSEA. The CDR3 length is 14 residues. CDR3 in amino acids: CSVDVAGVGYGYTF. Written as DNA, the CDR3 is TGCAGCGTTGATGTTGCGGGGGTCGGCTATGGCTACACCTTC.

CDR3 sequence (DNA): TGTGCCAGCAGCGGGACACCCCAATCTGGAAACACCATATATTTT. It is translated as CASSGTPQSGNTIYF. The V call is TRBV9, the J call TRBJ1-3; possible D gene TRBD1, 5 bases. This CDR3 has 15 amino acids. Deletions cut 3 bases from V and 1 base from J, with 11 bases between. The V gene's germline CDR1 is SGDLS and CDR2 YYNGEE.

This clone was counted once. The rearrangement joins TRBV2 to TRBJ2-3; D is uncertain. The ends were cut back, 8 bases at V and 8 bases at J, with 8 bases in the middle. The length of the CDR3 is 10 residues. Germline CDR1 SNHLY, CDR2 FYNNEI. This CDR3 reads CASGEGTQYF. The CDR3 DNA follows: TGTGCCAGCGGGGAAGGTACGCAGTATTTT.

This clone was recorded once. The rearrangement joins TRBV29-1 to TRBJ1-2; D is unresolved. Germline CDR1 reads SQVTM; CDR2 reads ANQGSEA. The CDR3 has 12 residues. Between the trimmed V and J ends, which lost 2 bases and 0 bases, there was a span of 4 bases. The CDR3 reads CSVEWPNYGYTF. CDR3 in DNA: TGCAGCGTTGAATGGCCTAACTATGGCTACACCTTC.

The rearrangement uses TRBV18 and TRBJ1-4; no definite D call. The CDR3 extends over 15 amino acids. Trimming took 3 bases from V and 5 from J, leaving 13 bases between them. Germline V lookup: CDR1 KGHSH, CDR2 LQKENI. The CDR3 loop reads CASSPVGPPNEKLFF. CDR3 nucleotides: TGTGCCAGCTCACCTGTCGGACCACCCAATGAAAAACTGTTTTTT.

The chain uses TRBV7-9 and TRBJ2-2; D gene uncertain. Germline CDR1 is SEHNR and CDR2 is FQNEAQ (reference sequence). CDR3 length: 13 amino acids. Trimming pared 8 bases from V and 0 bases from J, leaving 7 bases between. CDR3 region: CASGLTNTGELFF. As DNA, the CDR3 is TGTGCCAGCGGATTAACGAACACCGGGGAGCTGTTTTTT.

There are a few counts of this clone. The chain employs TRBV29-1 and TRBJ2-7; 10 bases line up with TRBD2. CDR1 SQVTM and CDR2 ANQGSEA come from the germline V gene. The V and J ends lost 0 bases and 2 bases, in that order; junction bases with no gene match: 4. The CDR3 is 15 amino acids. The DNA for the CDR3 is TGCAGCGTTGAAGATCCCAGCGGGAGGGCCTACGAGCAGTACTTC. It yields the protein CSVEDPSGRAYEQYF.

This clone was detected only a few times. The chain joins TRBV29-1 to TRBJ2-1; 8 bases line up with TRBD1. With V trimmed by 7 bases and J by 8 bases, 16 bases remained unmatched. The CDR3 loop spans 15 amino acids. CDR1 and CDR2 from the germline V gene are SQVTM and ANQGSEA. The CDR3 nucleotides read TGCAGCGGGGAGCAGGGGGCTGTGAGCACCCATGAGCAGTTCTTC. This gives the protein CSGEQGAVSTHEQFF.

The chain has TRBV7-9 and TRBJ2-3; TRBD1 agrees at 9 bases. This CDR3 comprises 12 residues. The V segment lost 5 bases and the J segment 15 bases; nucleotides outside the gene matches: 9. CDR1 and CDR2 (germline): SEHNR, FQNEAQ (reference sequence). For the CDR3, the DNA is TGTGCCAGCAGCGCCCCGGGACAGGGTGGATATTTT. Translating it yields CASSAPGQGGYF.

V and J are TRBV7-9 and TRBJ2-7; D is undetermined. The CDR3 contains 14 residues. The germline CDR1 and CDR2 sequences are SEHNR and FQNEAQ (reference sequence). The germline V and J ends were trimmed by 1 base and 6 bases, with 13 bases remaining between them. The CDR3: CASSLDPSGLEQYF. The CDR3 DNA reads as TGTGCCAGCAGCTTAGACCCTTCGGGTCTCGAGCAGTACTTC.

The J gene is TRBJ2-3, the V gene TRBV4-3; D may match TRBD1 or TRBD2 (6 bases each). V was pared by 4 bases and J by 1 base, with 12 bases between. CDR1 and CDR2 from the germline V gene are LGHNA and YSLEER. The CDR3 length is 15 residues. Here the CDR3 reads CASSPGGYGTDTQYF. For the CDR3, the DNA is TGCGCCAGCAGCCCCGGGGGCTATGGCACAGATACGCAGTATTTT.

CDR3: CASSPDGRNTEAFF. The CDR3, as DNA: TGCGCCAGCAGCCCCGACGGACGGAACACTGAAGCTTTCTTT. The chain has TRBV5-1 and TRBJ1-1; D unresolved. V was cut by 4 bases and J by 1 base, with 11 bases left in between. The CDR3 consists of 14 residues. CDR1 is SGHRS, CDR2 YFSETQ, per germline.

This clone was observed a handful of times. The V call is TRBV19, the J call TRBJ1-1; 7 bases fit TRBD1. The CDR3 totals 13 residues. Trimming cost V 10 bases and J 0 bases; bases outside gene matches: 5. Looked up from germline, CDR1 is LNHDA and CDR2 is SQIVND (reference sequence). The chain's CDR3 is CATKGQLNTEAFF. The CDR3 DNA reads as TGTGCCACCAAGGGACAGCTGAACACTGAAGCTTTCTTT.

The chain recombines TRBV6-5 with TRBJ2-7; a possible D gene is TRBD1 (6 bases). Germline values: CDR1 MNHEY, CDR2 SVGAGI. The CDR3 length is 14 residues. V was trimmed by 6 bases and J by 0 bases, leaving 12 bases between them. For the CDR3, the DNA is TGTGCCAGCAGAACAGGGTTATTCTCCTACGAGCAGTACTTC. Amino acids: CASRTGLFSYEQYF.

The J gene is TRBJ1-1, the V gene TRBV5-4; TRBD1 matches 7 bases. J lost 3 bases, V lost 4 bases, and 9 bases had no gene match. Per the germline V gene, CDR1 is SGHNT and CDR2 is YYREEE (reference sequence). The CDR3 is 15 amino acids. DNA of the CDR3: TGTGCCAGCAGCGAGACCAGGGGGTTTTACACTGAAGCTTTCTTT. Translating gives CASSETRGFYTEAFF.

The V and J genes are TRBV11-2 and TRBJ2-7; the D gene is possibly TRBD1 (5 bases). Germline loops: CDR1 SGHAT, CDR2 FQNNGV. Trimming pared 0 bases from V and 5 bases from J, leaving 11 bases between. This CDR3 region has 14 residues. The CDR3 protein is CASSLDGSRDEQYF. DNA for the CDR3: TGTGCCAGCAGCTTAGATGGTAGCAGGGACGAGCAGTACTTC.